One and the same sample provided the 16 T cell receptor beta chains below, sequenced in a study of T cells expressing NK-cell markers. Following a re-call of the 5' RACE reads, TCRdb has one entry per CDR3 protein and lacks DNA. The repertoire shows about 260,000 distinct CDR3 sequences; the top ten hold around 0.37%. The sequenced material came from blood T cells: a sorted CD56 or NKG2C T cell subset, CD4+ or CD8+ T cells, or bulk PBMC T cells (not recorded which). The receptors stem from a man aged 18 to 29 in good health.

This rearrangement joins TRBV30 to TRBJ2-4; TCRdb selects TRBD1, and the lack of DNA leaves this call unchecked. Germline V CDR1 and CDR2: GTSNPN, SVGIG (reference sequence). The CDR3 has 12 residues. The CDR3: CAWSGGADIQYF.

The chain is built from TRBV5-1 and TRBJ2-1; absent DNA, TCRdb's TRBD2 call cannot be checked. This CDR3 has 17 amino acids. CDR1 SGHRS and CDR2 YFSETQ come from the germline V gene. CDR3 in amino acids: CASSLGTSGRAVDEQFF.

V and J are TRBV7-2 and TRBJ2-3; TCRdb proposes TRBD1, but this gene call is untestable without DNA. This CDR3 spans 15 amino acids. Germline CDR1 reads SGHTA; CDR2 reads FQGNSA. CDR3 sequence reads: CASSLGLQGIDTQYF. The complete variable domain, with remaining parts taken from reference TRBV7-2 and TRBJ2-3, reads GAGVSQSPSNKVTEKGKDVELRCDPISGHTALYWYRQSLGQGLEFLIYFQGNSAPDKSGLPSDRFSAERTGGSVSTLTIQRTQQEDSAVYLCASSLGLQGIDTQYFGPGTRLTVL.

The chain uses TRBV12-3 or TRBV12-4 and TRBJ2-2; there is no DNA to check the TCRdb D call of TRBD2. The CDR3 runs to 17 residues. The CDR3: CASRTTSREGGTGELFF.

The rearrangement joins TRBV6-1 to TRBJ2-5; TCRdb proposes TRBD1, but this gene call is untestable without DNA. Germline CDR1 MNHNS, CDR2 SASEGT. The CDR3 is made up of 13 amino acids. CDR3 sequence: CASRPRGTGTQYF.

The V call is TRBV5-1, the J call TRBJ1-3; TCRdb reports TRBD1, a call that lacks DNA to check it against. The CDR3 is 16 amino acids. Germline values: CDR1 SGHRS, CDR2 YFSETQ. CDR3 region: CASSSRAQGPGNTIYF.

The chain combines TRBV7-2 with TRBJ2-3; TCRdb indicates TRBD2, and absent DNA this call remains unverified. The CDR3 consists of 15 residues. Germline-derived CDR1 and CDR2 are SGHTA and FQGNSA. The CDR3 protein is CASSLRAGTTDTQYF. Based on the CDR3 plus reference TRBV7-2 and TRBJ2-3, the full variable domain is GAGVSQSPSNKVTEKGKDVELRCDPISGHTALYWYRQSLGQGLEFLIYFQGNSAPDKSGLPSDRFSAERTGGSVSTLTIQRTQQEDSAVYLCASSLRAGTTDTQYFGPGTRLTVL.

This rearrangement joins TRBV7-3 to TRBJ2-2. The CDR3 length is 15 residues. The germline V gene has CDR1 SGHTA and CDR2 FQGTGA. The CDR3: CASSSVGSPTGELFF.

The chain recombines TRBV6-2 or TRBV6-3 with TRBJ2-6; as DNA is missing, the TRBD1 call by TCRdb cannot be tested. CDR1 and CDR2 from the germline V gene are MNHEY and SVGEGT. This CDR3 has 19 residues. CDR3 amino acids: CASAPPDRGRRPGANVLTF.

The V gene is TRBV20-1, the J gene TRBJ2-1; TCRdb's D call of TRBD2 is untestable without DNA. The CDR3 consists of 12 residues. Germline-derived CDR1 and CDR2 are DFQATT and SNEGSKA (reference sequence). The CDR3 region is CSTVREMNEQFF.

The V gene is TRBV5-1, the J gene TRBJ1-4. The V gene's germline CDR1 is SGHRS and CDR2 YFSETQ. This CDR3 has 14 residues. The CDR3 here is CASSLSIGDEKLFF.

The chain is built from TRBV12-3 or TRBV12-4 and TRBJ2-3; as DNA is missing, the TRBD2 call by TCRdb cannot be tested. The CDR3 extends over 13 amino acids. CDR3 amino acids: CAILGSRTATQYF.

V and J are TRBV10-3 and TRBJ2-5. CDR3 length equals 13 residues. Per the germline V gene, CDR1 is ENHRY and CDR2 is SYGVKD. The CDR3 here is CAISPNPKETQYF.

The gene calls are TRBV6-2 or TRBV6-3 and TRBJ2-1; absent DNA, TCRdb's TRBD1 call cannot be checked. The germline gives CDR1 MNHEY, CDR2 SVGEGT. The length of the CDR3 is 15 residues. The CDR3 loop is CASSGSGTNYNEQFF.

The chain joins TRBV4-1 to TRBJ2-1. There are 14 residues in the CDR3. Looked up from germline, CDR1 is MGHRA and CDR2 is YSYEKL. CDR3 region: CASSQDEGWNEQFF.

This CDR3 is CASSPTSGIGDTQYF. This chain uses TRBV12-3 or TRBV12-4 with TRBJ2-3; TCRdb lists TRBD2, though no DNA is available to test this call. The length of the CDR3 is 15 residues.